This TCR beta chain is drawn from a study of vaccination and CD4 T cells after COVID-19. General observations from the study: Convalescent participants were relatively few, and none had early post-infection timepoints studied. With convalescent patients, a median 86.3% of reactive clones emerged solely after vaccination.

In its sample, this clonotype was seen a few times. The antigen remains undetermined. V gave up 0 bases and J gave up 2 bases, with 16 bases separating them. Germline values: CDR1 DFQATT, CDR2 SNEGSKA (reference sequence). This CDR3 has 16 amino acids. Treatment here: roughly 11-day PBMC culture with coronavirus spike peptide pools or control peptides (ViraFEST assay). Antigen-specific T cell expansion with peptide pools preceded TCR sequencing in the ViraFEST approach. On day 3 and again on day 7, fresh IL-2 medium was used to replace half the medium. Oncomine TCR Beta short-read sequencing was applied to DNA from cultured CD4+ T cells. TCRdb passed the PCR reads through MiXCR, listing each CDR3 protein once. Among around 15,000 distinct CDR3 sequences, 70% to 80% were seen once, and the ten largest hold approximately 15%.

This sequence joins TRBV20-1 and TRBJ2-5; TRBD1 might be the D (6 bases). The sample comprised CD4+ T cells from blood, cultured in vitro. The sequence derives from a human donor who had recovered from COVID-19. The CDR3 sequence: CSARDWGQGIQETQYF. In DNA, the CDR3 is TGCAGTGCTAGAGATTGGGGGCAGGGAATACAAGAGACCCAGTACTTC.